The entry below gives a single T cell receptor (beta chain) sequence along with its context. Its antigen remains unidentified. The ends lost 2 bases at V and 15 bases at J; junction bases unmatched: 13. The CDR3 sequence is 14 residues long. Per the germline V gene, CDR1 is SGHRS and CDR2 is YFSETQ. This sample was included in a study of T cells in localized non-small cell lung cancer. Study-level results: Longer overall survival was associated with a higher density of T cells in the blood. Compared with tumor, uninvolved adjacent lung displayed greater T cell clonality, ranking highest overall.

Clones were sequenced by immunoSEQ multiplex PCR, and TCRdb holds only the in-frame ones, with some missing. The table shows approximately 140,000 clones, with more than 70% occurring only once. The sequenced sample was peripheral blood, obtained before any cancer treatment. The V call is TRBV5-1, the J call TRBJ1-4; 7 positions match TRBD1. This receptor was obtained from a female donor over 55 with stage I lung adenocarcinoma. The CDR3 reads CASSFQGEMNSVFF. The CDR3 DNA reads as TGCGCCAGCAGCTTCCAGGGGGAGATGAACTCCGTGTTTTTT. Full variable domain (missing parts from reference TRBV5-1 and TRBJ1-4): KAGVTQTPRYLIKTRGQQVTLSCSPISGHRSVSWYQQTPGQGLQFLFEYFSETQRNKGNFPGRFSGRQFSNSRSEMNVSTLELGDSALYLCASSFQGEMNSVFFGSGTQLSVL.